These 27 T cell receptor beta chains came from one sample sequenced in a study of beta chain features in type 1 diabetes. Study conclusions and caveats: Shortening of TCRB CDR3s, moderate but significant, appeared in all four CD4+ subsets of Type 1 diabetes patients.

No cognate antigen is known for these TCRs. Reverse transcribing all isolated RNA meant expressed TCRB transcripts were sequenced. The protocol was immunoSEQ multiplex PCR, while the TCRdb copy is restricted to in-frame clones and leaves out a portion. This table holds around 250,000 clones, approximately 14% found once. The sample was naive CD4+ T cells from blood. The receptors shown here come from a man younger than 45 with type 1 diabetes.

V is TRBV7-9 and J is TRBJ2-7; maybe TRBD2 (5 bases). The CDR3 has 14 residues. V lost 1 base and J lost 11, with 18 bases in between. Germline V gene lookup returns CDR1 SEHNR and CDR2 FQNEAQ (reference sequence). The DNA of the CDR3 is TGTGCCAGCAGCTTAGAAGTGACACCAACGAGGGAGTACTTC. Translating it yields CASSLEVTPTREYF.

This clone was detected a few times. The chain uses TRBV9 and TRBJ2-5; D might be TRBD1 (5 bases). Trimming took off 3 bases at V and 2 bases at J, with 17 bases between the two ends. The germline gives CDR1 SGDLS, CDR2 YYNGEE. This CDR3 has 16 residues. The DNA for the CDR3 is TGTGCCAGCAGCGAAGGGATGACAGCCGGACAAGAGACCCAGTACTTC. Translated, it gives CASSEGMTAGQETQYF.

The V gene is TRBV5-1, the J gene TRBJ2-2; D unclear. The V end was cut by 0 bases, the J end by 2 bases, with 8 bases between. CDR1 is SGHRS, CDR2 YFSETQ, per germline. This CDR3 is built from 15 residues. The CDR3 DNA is TGCGCCAGCAGCTTGGCATTGGCCAACACCGGGGAGCTGTTTTTT. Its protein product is CASSLALANTGELFF.

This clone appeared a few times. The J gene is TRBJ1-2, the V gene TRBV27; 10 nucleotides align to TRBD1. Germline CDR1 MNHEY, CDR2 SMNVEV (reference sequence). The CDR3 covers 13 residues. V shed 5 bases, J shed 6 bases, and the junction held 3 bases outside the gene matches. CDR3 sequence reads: CASSVTGGDGYTF. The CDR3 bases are TGTGCCAGCAGTGTGACAGGGGGCGATGGCTACACCTTC.

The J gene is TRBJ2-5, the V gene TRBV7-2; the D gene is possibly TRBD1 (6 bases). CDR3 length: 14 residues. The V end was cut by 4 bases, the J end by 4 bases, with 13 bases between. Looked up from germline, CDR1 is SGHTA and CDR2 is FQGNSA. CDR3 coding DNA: TGTGCCAGCAGCTCAAACTCCAGGGGAGAGACCCAGTACTTC. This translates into CASSSNSRGETQYF.

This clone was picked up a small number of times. The CDR3 DNA reads TGTGCCAGCAGCCTTGGAGTCGCTGATACGCAGTATTTT. The encoded protein is CASSLGVADTQYF. The chain carries TRBV7-9 and TRBJ2-3; the D is unclear. Germline CDR1 is SEHNR and CDR2 is FQNEAQ (reference sequence). The CDR3 covers 13 residues. Trimming removed 5 bases at V and 6 bases at J, with 12 bases between.

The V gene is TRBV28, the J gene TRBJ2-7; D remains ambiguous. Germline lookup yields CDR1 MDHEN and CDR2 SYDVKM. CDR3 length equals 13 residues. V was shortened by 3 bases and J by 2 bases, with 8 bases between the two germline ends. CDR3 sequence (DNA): TGTGCCAGCAGTTTTGGCAGTACCTACGAGCAGTACTTC. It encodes CASSFGSTYEQYF.

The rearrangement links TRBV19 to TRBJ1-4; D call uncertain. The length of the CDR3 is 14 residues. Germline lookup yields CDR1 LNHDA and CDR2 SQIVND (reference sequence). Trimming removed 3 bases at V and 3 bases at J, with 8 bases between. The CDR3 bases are TGTGCCAGTAGTATCGGGAGAGCTAATGAAAAACTGTTTTTT. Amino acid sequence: CASSIGRANEKLFF.

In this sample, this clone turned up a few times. The CDR3 loop reads CASSYAGLGETQYF. The CDR3, as DNA: TGTGCCAGCAGTTACGCGGGACTAGGCGAGACCCAGTACTTC. This chain uses TRBV6-6 with TRBJ2-5; 8 nucleotides agree with TRBD2. Germline V CDR1 and CDR2: MNHNY, SVGAGI (reference sequence). The CDR3 is 14 residues long. V gave up 2 bases and J gave up 5 bases; unmatched junction bases: 4.

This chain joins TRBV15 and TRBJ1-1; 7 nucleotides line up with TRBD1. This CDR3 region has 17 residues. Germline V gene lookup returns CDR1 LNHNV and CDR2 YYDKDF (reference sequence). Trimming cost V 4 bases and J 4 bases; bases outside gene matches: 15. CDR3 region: CATSITNRGSVSTEAFF. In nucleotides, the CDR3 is TGTGCCACCAGCATTACCAACAGGGGCTCAGTGAGCACTGAAGCTTTCTTT.

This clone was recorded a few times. DNA of the CDR3: TGTGCCTGGAGGCGCGGGGGAGAGCCCCAGCATTTT. This translates into CAWRRGGEPQHF. The chain is built from TRBV30 and TRBJ1-5; D perhaps matches TRBD1 (5 bases). Germline V gene data show CDR1 as GTSNPN and CDR2 as SVGIG (reference sequence). V lost 3 bases to trimming and J lost 8 bases, with 11 bases between them. The CDR3 is 12 amino acids.

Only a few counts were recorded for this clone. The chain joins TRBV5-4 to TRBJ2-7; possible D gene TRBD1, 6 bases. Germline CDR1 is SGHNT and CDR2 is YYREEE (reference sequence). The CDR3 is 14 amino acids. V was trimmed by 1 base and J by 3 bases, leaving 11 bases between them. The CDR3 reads CASSLHGGLYEQYF. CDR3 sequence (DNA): TGTGCCAGCAGCTTGCATGGGGGCCTCTACGAGCAGTACTTC.

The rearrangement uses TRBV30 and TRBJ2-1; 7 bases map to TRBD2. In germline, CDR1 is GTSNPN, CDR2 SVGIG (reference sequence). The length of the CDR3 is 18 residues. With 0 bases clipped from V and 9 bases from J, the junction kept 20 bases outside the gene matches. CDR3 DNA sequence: TGTGCCTGGAGTGTAATGATCTTGTCTAACCTCCCGGGAGGTGAGCAGTTCTTC. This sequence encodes CAWSVMILSNLPGGEQFF.

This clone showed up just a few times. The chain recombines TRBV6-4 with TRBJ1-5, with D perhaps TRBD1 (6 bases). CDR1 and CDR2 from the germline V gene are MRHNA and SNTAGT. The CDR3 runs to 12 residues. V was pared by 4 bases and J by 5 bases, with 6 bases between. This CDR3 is CASSGTDQPQHF. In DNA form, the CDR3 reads TGTGCCAGCAGTGGGACAGATCAGCCCCAGCATTTT.

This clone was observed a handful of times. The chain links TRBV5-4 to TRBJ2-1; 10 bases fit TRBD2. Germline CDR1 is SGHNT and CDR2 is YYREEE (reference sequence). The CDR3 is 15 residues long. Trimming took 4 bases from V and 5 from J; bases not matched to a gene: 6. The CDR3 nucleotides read TGTGCCAGCAGCCAAGCGGGAGGGGGGGACAATGAGCAGTTCTTC. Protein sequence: CASSQAGGGDNEQFF.

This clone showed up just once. The CDR3 bases are TGTGCCAGCAGTGGTACAGGGAGGGCCGGTGGCTACACCTTC. The encoded protein is CASSGTGRAGGYTF. This rearrangement joins TRBV2 to TRBJ1-2; D is possibly TRBD1 (6 bases). This CDR3 region has 14 residues. V gave up 4 bases and J gave up 7 bases, with 16 bases separating them. Germline CDR1 SNHLY, CDR2 FYNNEI.

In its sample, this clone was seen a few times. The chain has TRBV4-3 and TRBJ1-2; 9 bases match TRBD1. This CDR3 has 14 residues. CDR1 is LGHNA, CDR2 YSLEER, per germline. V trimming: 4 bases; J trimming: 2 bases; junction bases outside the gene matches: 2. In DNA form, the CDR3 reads TGCGCCAGCAGCCCAGGGACAGGGAACTATGGCTACACCTTC. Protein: CASSPGTGNYGYTF.

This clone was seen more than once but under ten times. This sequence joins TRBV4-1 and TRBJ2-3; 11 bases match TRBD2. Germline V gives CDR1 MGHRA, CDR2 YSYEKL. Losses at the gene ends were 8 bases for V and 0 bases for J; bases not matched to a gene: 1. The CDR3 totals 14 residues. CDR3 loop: CASRLAGSTDTQYF. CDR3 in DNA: TGCGCCAGCCGACTAGCGGGAAGCACAGATACGCAGTATTTT.

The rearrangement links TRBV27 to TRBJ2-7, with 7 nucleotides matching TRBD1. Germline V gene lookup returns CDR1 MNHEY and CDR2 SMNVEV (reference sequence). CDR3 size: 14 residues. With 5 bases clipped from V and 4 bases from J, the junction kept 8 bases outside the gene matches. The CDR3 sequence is CASSTSGQPYEQYF. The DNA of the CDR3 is TGTGCCAGCAGTACCTCGGGACAGCCTTACGAGCAGTACTTC.

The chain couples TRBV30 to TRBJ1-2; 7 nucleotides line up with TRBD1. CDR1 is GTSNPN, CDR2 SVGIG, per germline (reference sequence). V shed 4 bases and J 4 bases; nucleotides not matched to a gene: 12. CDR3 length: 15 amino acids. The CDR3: CAWNLGTDRLYGYTF. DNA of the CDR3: TGTGCCTGGAATTTAGGGACAGATAGACTCTATGGCTACACCTTC.

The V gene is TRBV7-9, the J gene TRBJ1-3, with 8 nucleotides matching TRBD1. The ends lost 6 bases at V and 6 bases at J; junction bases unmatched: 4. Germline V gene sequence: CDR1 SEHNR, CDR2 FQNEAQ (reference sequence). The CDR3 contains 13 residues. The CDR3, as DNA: TGTGCCAGCAGGTTACAGGGGGAAAACACCATATATTTT. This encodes CASRLQGENTIYF.

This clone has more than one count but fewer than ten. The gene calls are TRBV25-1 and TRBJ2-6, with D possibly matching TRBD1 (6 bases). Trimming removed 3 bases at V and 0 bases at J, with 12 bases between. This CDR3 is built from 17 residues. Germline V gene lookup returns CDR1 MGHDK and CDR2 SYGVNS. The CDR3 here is CASSEGHRASGANVLTF. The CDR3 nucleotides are TGTGCCAGCAGTGAGGGACACCGGGCCTCTGGGGCCAACGTCCTGACTTTC.

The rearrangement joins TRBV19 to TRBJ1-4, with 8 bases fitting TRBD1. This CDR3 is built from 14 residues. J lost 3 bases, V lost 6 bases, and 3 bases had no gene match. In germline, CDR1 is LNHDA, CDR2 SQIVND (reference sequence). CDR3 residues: CASSRTGPNEKLFF. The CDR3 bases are TGTGCCAGTAGCCGGACAGGGCCTAATGAAAAACTGTTTTTT.

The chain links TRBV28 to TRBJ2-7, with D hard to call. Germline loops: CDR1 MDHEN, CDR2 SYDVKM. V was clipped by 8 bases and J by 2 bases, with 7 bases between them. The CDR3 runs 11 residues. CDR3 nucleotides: TGTGCCAGCTCTAGGACCTACGAGCAGTACTTC. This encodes CASSRTYEQYF.

CDR3 nucleotides: TGCGCCAGCAGCTTGGATGGCAACAACAATGAGCAGTTCTTC. Residues: CASSLDGNNNEQFF. The rearrangement links TRBV5-1 to TRBJ2-1; D gene ambiguous. The CDR3 contains 14 residues. The V end lost 0 bases, the J end lost 5 bases, and 9 bases lay between the germline ends. Germline loops: CDR1 SGHRS, CDR2 YFSETQ.

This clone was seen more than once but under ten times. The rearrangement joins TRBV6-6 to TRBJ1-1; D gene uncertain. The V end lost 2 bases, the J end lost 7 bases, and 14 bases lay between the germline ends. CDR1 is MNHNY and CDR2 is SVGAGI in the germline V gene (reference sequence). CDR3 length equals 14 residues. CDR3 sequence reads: CASSYVGAGNEAFF. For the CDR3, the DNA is TGTGCCAGCAGTTACGTAGGAGCTGGAAATGAAGCTTTCTTT.

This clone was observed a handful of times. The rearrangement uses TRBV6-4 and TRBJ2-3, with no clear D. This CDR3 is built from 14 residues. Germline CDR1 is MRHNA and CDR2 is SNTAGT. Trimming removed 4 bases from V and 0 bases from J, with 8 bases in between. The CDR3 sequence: CASSVELSTDTQYF. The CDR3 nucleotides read TGTGCCAGCAGTGTGGAGCTTAGCACAGATACGCAGTATTTT.